One and the same sample provided the 17 T cell receptor beta chains below, sequenced in a study of T cells in Graves' hyperthyroidism and ophthalmopathy. Researchers amplified the TCR beta CDR3 regions from RNA transcripts. Primed by the HTBI set, a first-round RT-PCR was run on the TCR CDR3. TCRdb re-called the multiplex PCR reads through MiXCR, storing one row per CDR3 protein. The sample holds 450,000 to 600,000 distinct CDR3 sequences, less than 20% seen once. The material sequenced was blood. These receptors came from a man in his forties or fifties with Graves' ophthalmopathy.

This clonotype was seen repeatedly, ten times or more. The genes are TRBV12-3 or TRBV12-4 and TRBJ2-5, with TRBD2 matching over 7 bases. The CDR3 extends over 14 amino acids. The J segment lost 8 bases and the V segment lost 6 bases, leaving 12 bases of the junction unmatched. DNA of the CDR3: TGTGCCAGCAGGCCTCTCGGGGGGATGGAAACCCAGTACTTC. It yields the protein CASRPLGGMETQYF.

The table lists this clonotype with a few counts. The chain is built from TRBV18 and TRBJ1-1; the D gene is possibly TRBD1 (5 bases). V was trimmed by 3 bases and J by 2 bases, leaving 13 bases between them. The CDR3 is 15 amino acids. Per germline, CDR1 KGHSH and CDR2 LQKENI. CDR3 sequence reads: CASSPSGGGNTEAFF. CDR3 nucleotide sequence: TGTGCCAGCTCACCCTCCGGGGGGGGAAACACTGAAGCTTTCTTT.

This clonotype showed up just a few times. The V call is TRBV2, the J call TRBJ1-1, with 9 positions matching TRBD1. This CDR3 comprises 14 residues. V trimming: 6 bases; J trimming: 4 bases; junction bases outside the gene matches: 6. Germline-derived CDR1 and CDR2 are SNHLY and FYNNEI. The CDR3, as DNA: TGTGCCAGCAGGCGACAGGGGGTAGGCACTGAAGCTTTCTTT. It specifies CASRRQGVGTEAFF.

This clonotype was detected many times. The chain carries TRBV27 and TRBJ2-7, with 11 bases matching TRBD2. J lost 3 bases, V lost 3 bases, and 4 bases had no gene match. CDR1 and CDR2 (germline): MNHEY, SMNVEV (reference sequence). CDR3 length: 15 residues. CDR3 loop: CASSFSGTSGYEQYF. The CDR3 DNA follows: TGTGCCAGCAGTTTTTCCGGGACTAGCGGCTACGAGCAGTACTTC.

The chain uses TRBV30 and TRBJ2-1, with 8 bases lining up with TRBD2. J gave up 5 bases and V 5 bases, and 8 bases lay outside the gene matches. The CDR3 spans 14 residues. CDR1 is GTSNPN, CDR2 SVGIG, per germline (reference sequence). CDR3 DNA sequence: TGTGCCTGGGCCCCATGGACTAGCAACAATGAGCAGTTCTTC. It encodes CAWAPWTSNNEQFF.

The CDR3 here is CASSEAAGWYTGELFF. The CDR3 DNA reads TGTGCCAGCAGTGAAGCAGCGGGATGGTACACCGGGGAGCTGTTTTTT. The V and J genes are TRBV6-1 and TRBJ2-2; 7 bases match TRBD2. This CDR3 spans 16 amino acids. Germline CDR1 is MNHNS and CDR2 is SASEGT. J lost 3 bases, V lost 0 bases, and 4 bases had no gene match.

This chain joins TRBV3-1 and TRBJ1-6; 11 bases line up with TRBD1. The CDR3 is made up of 15 amino acids. V gave up 5 bases and J gave up 7 bases; unmatched junction bases: 4. Germline V lookup: CDR1 LGHDT, CDR2 YNNKEL (reference sequence). In DNA, the CDR3 is TGTGCCAGCAGCGGACAGGGGGCAAAGAATTCACCCCTCCACTTT. Translated, it gives CASSGQGAKNSPLHF.

This clonotype came up many times. The gene calls are TRBV11-1 and TRBJ2-5; D ambiguous. This CDR3 contains 16 residues. Trimming left V 4 bases short and J 3 bases short, with 18 bases between. Germline values: CDR1 SGHAT, CDR2 FQDESV (reference sequence). The CDR3 loop reads CASSSYGPRAEETQYF. CDR3 sequence (DNA): TGTGCCAGCAGCTCCTATGGGCCACGGGCCGAAGAGACCCAGTACTTC.

The V call is TRBV24-1, the J call TRBJ2-2; TRBD2 is a possible D gene (6 bases). The CDR3 has 16 amino acids. Germline V gene sequence: CDR1 KGHDR, CDR2 SFDVKD. V lost 5 bases, J lost 4 bases, and 16 bases lay in between. Written as DNA, the CDR3 is TGTGCCACCAGTGCCAGGTCCACCGGGAGCACCGGGGAGCTGTTTTTT. Residues: CATSARSTGSTGELFF.

The V and J genes are TRBV9 and TRBJ1-2, with TRBD1 matching 8 bases. Trimming removed 0 bases from V and 10 bases from J; junction bases left unmatched: 11. Germline V lookup: CDR1 SGDLS, CDR2 YYNGEE. This CDR3 region has 15 residues. CDR3 protein: CASSVELPGQETYTF. In DNA form, the CDR3 reads TGTGCCAGCAGCGTAGAGCTTCCGGGACAGGAGACCTACACCTTC.

The chain employs TRBV20-1 and TRBJ2-1, with 7 bases aligning to TRBD2. Germline-derived CDR1 and CDR2 are DFQATT and SNEGSKA (reference sequence). V trimming: 4 bases; J trimming: 0 bases; junction bases outside the gene matches: 6. The CDR3 extends over 15 amino acids. CDR3 nucleotides: TGCAGTGCTAACCGGGGAGGGGCCTCCTACAATGAGCAGTTCTTC. Translated, it gives CSANRGGASYNEQFF.

This clonotype has ten or more counts. This chain uses TRBV5-1 with TRBJ2-2; 12 bases are shared with TRBD1. V shed 4 bases, J shed 6 bases, and the junction held 4 bases outside the gene matches. CDR3 length: 15 amino acids. Germline CDR1 is SGHRS and CDR2 is YFSETQ. The CDR3 sequence: CASSAGTGGPGELFF. CDR3 nucleotide sequence: TGCGCCAGCAGCGCAGGGACAGGGGGCCCCGGGGAGCTGTTTTTT.

This clonotype was counted at least ten times. The chain is built from TRBV2 and TRBJ1-2, with 10 positions matching TRBD1. The trim removed 6 bases at V and 6 bases at J, leaving 4 bases unmatched. This CDR3 has 13 amino acids. CDR1 is SNHLY, CDR2 FYNNEI, per germline. The CDR3 nucleotides read TGTGCCAGCAGCTCGACAGGGGGCAATGGCTACACCTTC. It encodes CASSSTGGNGYTF.

This clonotype was found a few times. The chain links TRBV30 to TRBJ2-7; D is possibly TRBD1 (6 bases). The CDR3 loop spans 14 amino acids. V was pared by 0 bases and J by 0 bases, with 9 bases between. CDR1 and CDR2 (germline): GTSNPN, SVGIG (reference sequence). This CDR3 reads CAWSVGTISYEQYF. The CDR3 DNA reads TGTGCCTGGAGTGTCGGGACAATCTCCTACGAGCAGTACTTC.

This clonotype appeared many times. The rearrangement joins TRBV20-1 to TRBJ2-4; 11 positions match TRBD2. CDR1 is DFQATT, CDR2 SNEGSKA, per germline (reference sequence). V gave up 1 base and J gave up 7 bases; unmatched junction bases: 12. The CDR3 is made up of 17 amino acids. The CDR3 is CSARGSGSGRAENIQYF. DNA for the CDR3: TGCAGTGCTAGAGGGTCGGGTAGCGGGAGGGCAGAGAACATTCAGTACTTC.

This clonotype was counted between two and nine times. The J gene is TRBJ2-1, the V gene TRBV2; D possibly corresponds to TRBD2 (5 bases). The V and J ends lost 3 bases and 6 bases respectively, with 15 bases between them. CDR1 and CDR2 from the germline V gene are SNHLY and FYNNEI. This CDR3 has 15 amino acids. The CDR3 DNA follows: TGTGCCAGCAGTGAGGTACTAGTTCCCTCCAATGAGCAGTTCTTC. Protein sequence: CASSEVLVPSNEQFF. The full variable domain, with the rest looked up from reference TRBV2 and TRBJ2-1, is EPEVTQTPSHQVTQMGQEVILRCVPISNHLYFYWYRQILGQKVEFLVSFYNNEISEKSEIFDDQFSVERPDGSNFTLKIRSTKLEDSAMYFCASSEVLVPSNEQFFGPGTRLTVL.

This clonotype was seen ten or more times. This sequence joins TRBV20-1 and TRBJ2-5; 8 bases match TRBD2. CDR3 length equals 15 residues. Per the germline V gene, CDR1 is DFQATT and CDR2 is SNEGSKA (reference sequence). V lost 2 bases to trimming and J lost 5 bases; unmatched junction nucleotides: 10. The CDR3 loop reads CSARLAGRAGETQYF. The CDR3 DNA reads TGCAGTGCTAGACTAGCCGGGAGGGCCGGGGAGACCCAGTACTTC.